This entry lists 32 T cell receptor beta chains sequenced from one sample in a study of blood T cell repertoires in COVID-19. This table comes from immunoSEQ multiplex PCR, and its TCRdb copy is limited to in-frame clones, with some not included. The table lists 200,000 to 250,000 clones, about 88% of them singletons. Sequencing was carried out using peripheral blood. These receptors all come from a woman aged 50 to 65 with COVID-19, enrolled during active disease.

This rearrangement joins TRBV7-6 to TRBJ1-1; TRBD1 matches 9 bases. Germline V gene lookup returns CDR1 SGHVS and CDR2 FNYEAQ. This CDR3 contains 14 residues. Trimming took 6 bases from V and 6 from J; bases not matched to a gene: 8. The CDR3 protein is CASRPDRGRAEAFF. In DNA, the CDR3 is TGTGCCAGCAGACCGGACAGGGGTCGGGCTGAAGCTTTCTTT. Combining the CDR3 with reference TRBV7-6 and TRBJ1-1 gives the whole variable domain GAGVSQSPRYKVTKRGQDVALRCDPISGHVSLYWYRQALGQGPEFLTYFNYEAQQDKSGLPNDRFSAERPEGSISTLTIQRTEQRDSAMYRCASRPDRGRAEAFFGQGTRLTVV.

J is TRBJ1-5 and V is TRBV21-1; the DNA was not compared with TRBD1, the D call given in the table. TRBV21-1 is a pseudogene locus. The CDR3 covers 20 residues. CDR3 sequence (DNA): TGTGCCAGCAGCAAAGGGGGTATGGGGACAGGGAGTTATAGCAATCAGCCCCAGCATTTT. Protein sequence: CASSKGGMGTGSYSNQPQHF.

The sample holds one count of this clone. V usage is TRBV18 and J usage is TRBJ1-4; D is perhaps TRBD1 (5 bases). V gave up 3 bases and J gave up 16 bases, with 15 bases separating them. This CDR3 is 12 amino acids long. The germline CDR1 and CDR2 sequences are KGHSH and LQKENI. The CDR3 DNA sequence: TGTGCCAGCTCACCGGGAGGGGATTTAGAGTTTTTT. This codes for CASSPGGDLEFF. The full variable domain, in which reference TRBV18 and TRBJ1-4 provide the parts outside the CDR3, is NAGVMQNPRHLVRRRGQEARLRCSPMKGHSHVYWYRQLPEEGLKFMVYLQKENIIDESGMPKERFSAEFPKEGPSILRIQQVVRGDSAAYFCASSPGGDLEFFGSGTQLSVL.

J is TRBJ2-1 and V is TRBV5-6; D perhaps matches TRBD2 (6 bases). CDR3 length: 13 residues. Germline CDR1 SGHDT, CDR2 YYEEEE. V dropped 4 bases and J dropped 11 bases, with 16 bases sitting between them. The CDR3 spells CASSLAPRGKQFF. In DNA form, the CDR3 reads TGTGCCAGCAGCCTGGCCCCCCGGGGGAAGCAGTTCTTC. Full variable domain (remainder filled in from reference TRBV5-6 and TRBJ2-1): DAGVTQSPTHLIKTRGQQVTLRCSPKSGHDTVSWYQQALGQGPQFIFQYYEEEERQRGNFPDRFSGHQFPNYSSELNVNALLLGDSALYLCASSLAPRGKQFFGPGTRLTVL.

The chain recombines TRBV5-1 with TRBJ1-4; 8 nucleotides agree with TRBD1. The CDR3 length is 14 residues. Per the germline V gene, CDR1 is SGHRS and CDR2 is YFSETQ. Trimming removed 2 bases from V and 5 bases from J; junction bases left unmatched: 2. This chain's CDR3 is CASSLQGDNEKLFF. CDR3 bases: TGCGCCAGCAGCTTACAGGGGGACAATGAAAAACTGTTTTTT. The whole variable domain, filled in from reference TRBV5-1 and TRBJ1-4, reads KAGVTQTPRYLIKTRGQQVTLSCSPISGHRSVSWYQQTPGQGLQFLFEYFSETQRNKGNFPGRFSGRQFSNSRSEMNVSTLELGDSALYLCASSLQGDNEKLFFGSGTQLSVL.

This clone was picked up a small number of times. The chain employs TRBV19 and TRBJ1-5; 8 bases align to TRBD1. The CDR3 sequence is 15 residues long. Germline CDR1 is LNHDA and CDR2 is SQIVND (reference sequence). With 6 bases clipped from V and 6 bases from J, the junction kept 10 bases outside the gene matches. The CDR3 sequence is CASRLDRGESQPQHF. CDR3 in DNA: TGTGCCAGTAGACTCGACAGGGGAGAAAGTCAGCCCCAGCATTTT.

The CDR3 region is CASTPTDLFSNQPQHF. The CDR3 region has the DNA TGTGCCAGTACTCCGACAGACCTATTTAGCAATCAGCCCCAGCATTTT. This rearrangement joins TRBV19 to TRBJ1-5, with a weak D call TRBD1 (5 bases). Germline CDR1 and CDR2: LNHDA and SQIVND (reference sequence). V lost 7 bases and J 0 bases, leaving 16 bases between the germline ends. The CDR3 runs to 16 residues.

The gene calls are TRBV21-1 and TRBJ2-7; the tabulated D call, TRBD1, remains unverified against the DNA. TRBV21-1 is classified as a pseudogene. CDR3 length equals 16 residues. The chain's CDR3 is CASSTKQGHIPYEQYV. CDR3 in DNA: TGTGCCAGCAGCACGAAACAGGGGCATATACCCTACGAGCAGTACGTC.

The chain has TRBV28 and TRBJ1-5; 7 positions match TRBD1. The CDR3 covers 18 residues. The V segment lost 10 bases and the J segment 0 bases; nucleotides outside the gene matches: 18. Germline assignment: CDR1 MDHEN and CDR2 SYDVKM. CDR3 DNA sequence: TGTGCCACCATGCAGACGGACAGGAATACTTATAGCAATCAGCCCCAGCATTTT. Translated, it gives CATMQTDRNTYSNQPQHF.

The rearrangement joins TRBV6-6 to TRBJ2-7; 13 bases align to TRBD2. Germline V gives CDR1 MNHNY, CDR2 SVGAGI (reference sequence). J lost 9 bases, V lost 5 bases, and 16 bases had no gene match. CDR3 size: 17 residues. CDR3 coding DNA: TGTGCCAGCAGTCCTTCCTCCGGGACTAGCGGGGCTAGGAGGCAGTACGTC. It codes for CASSPSSGTSGARRQYV.

The chain is built from TRBV20-1 and TRBJ1-5, with D perhaps TRBD1 (6 bases). In germline, CDR1 is DFQATT, CDR2 SNEGSKA (reference sequence). V lost 3 bases and J 4 bases, leaving 16 bases between the germline ends. This CDR3 is built from 15 residues. CDR3 sequence: CSASKGRTENQPQHF. The CDR3 coding sequence is TGCAGTGCTAGTAAGGGAAGGACAGAAAATCAGCCCCAGCATTTT.

The V and J genes are TRBV27 and TRBJ2-3; 10 nucleotides line up with TRBD2. J lost 4 bases, V lost 4 bases, and 8 bases had no gene match. Germline V gene sequence: CDR1 MNHEY, CDR2 SMNVEV (reference sequence). This CDR3 region has 16 residues. CDR3 in amino acids: CASSSPSGGAPDTQYF. CDR3 coding DNA: TGTGCCAGCAGTTCCCCAAGCGGGGGGGCACCAGATACGCAGTATTTT.

The sample holds one count of this clone. This chain connects TRBV30 to TRBJ1-5; 9 positions match TRBD1. From germline, CDR1 is GTSNPN and CDR2 SVGIG (reference sequence). The CDR3 totals 14 residues. The V segment lost 5 bases and the J segment 11 bases; nucleotides outside the gene matches: 13. The CDR3 coding sequence is TGTGCCTGGTCCGGGACAGGGACCTATCTGGCCCAGCATTTT. Protein: CAWSGTGTYLAQHF.

The chain is built from TRBV19 and TRBJ1-6; 7 bases are a match to TRBD1. V gave up 5 bases and J gave up 6 bases; unmatched junction bases: 4. The CDR3 runs to 14 residues. The germline V gene encodes CDR1 LNHDA and CDR2 SQIVND (reference sequence). The CDR3: CASSAWDSNSPLHF. CDR3 DNA: TGTGCCAGTAGTGCCTGGGACAGTAATTCACCCCTCCACTTT.

This clone was seen more than once but under ten times. This chain connects TRBV27 to TRBJ1-2; maybe TRBD1 (5 bases). This CDR3 contains 16 residues. Germline CDR1 MNHEY, CDR2 SMNVEV (reference sequence). The ends were cut back, 5 bases at V and 1 base at J, with 17 bases in the middle. The chain's CDR3 is CASSVDFLGHNYGYTF. The DNA of the CDR3 is TGTGCCAGCAGTGTTGACTTCCTCGGACATAACTATGGCTACACCTTC.

The chain carries TRBV6-2 or TRBV6-3 and TRBJ1-5, with 7 bases fitting TRBD1. The CDR3 is 12 amino acids. With 5 bases clipped from V and 7 bases from J, the junction kept 2 bases outside the gene matches. Germline V CDR1 and CDR2: MNHEY, SVGEGT. The CDR3 spells CASSRQGQPQHF. DNA for the CDR3: TGTGCCAGCAGTAGACAGGGCCAGCCCCAGCATTTT.

The chain carries TRBV28 and TRBJ1-2, with D uncertain. This CDR3 is 12 amino acids long. Germline V gives CDR1 MDHEN, CDR2 SYDVKM. The V and J ends lost 2 bases and 8 bases respectively, with 9 bases between them. The CDR3 sequence is CASSLQARGYTF. CDR3 nucleotide sequence: TGTGCCAGCAGTTTACAGGCGCGCGGCTACACCTTC.

The V call is TRBV27, the J call TRBJ2-2, with D possibly TRBD1 on 6 matching bases. CDR3 size: 16 residues. Germline V gene lookup returns CDR1 MNHEY and CDR2 SMNVEV (reference sequence). The V end was cut by 2 bases, the J end by 0 bases, with 10 bases between. In DNA, the CDR3 is TGTGCCAGCAGTTTACAGGGGCCAGCGAACACCGGGGAGCTGTTTTTT. It specifies CASSLQGPANTGELFF.

As DNA, the CDR3 is TGTGCCAGCAGCTTATCAGGCTACGCGAACACCGGGGAGCTGTTTTTT. This sequence encodes CASSLSGYANTGELFF. The V call is TRBV13, the J call TRBJ2-2; D unclear. The CDR3 spans 16 residues. Germline-derived CDR1 and CDR2 are PRHDT and FYEKMQ (reference sequence). V lost 2 bases and J lost 0, with 10 bases in between.

The chain has TRBV7-9 and TRBJ2-7; D perhaps matches TRBD1 (5 bases). The CDR3 length is 18 residues. Trimming pared 5 bases from V and 5 bases from J, leaving 28 bases between. Germline V gene sequence: CDR1 SEHNR, CDR2 FQNEAQ (reference sequence). CDR3 in amino acids: CASSPTQGRATISHEQYF. The CDR3 DNA is TGTGCCAGCAGCCCTACCCAGGGTCGGGCAACGATTTCCCACGAGCAGTACTTC.

This chain connects TRBV6-1 to TRBJ2-3; 9 nucleotides agree with TRBD1. Germline V gives CDR1 MNHNS, CDR2 SASEGT. The CDR3 is 17 amino acids. Trimming at V came to 4 bases and at J to 6 bases, leaving 14 bases not matched to a gene. The CDR3 protein is CASSGGKGQGRGDTQYF. The CDR3 DNA reads TGTGCCAGCAGTGGCGGGAAGGGACAGGGAAGAGGGGATACGCAGTATTTT.

This chain links TRBV9 with TRBJ1-4; 7 positions agree with TRBD1. Germline values: CDR1 SGDLS, CDR2 YYNGEE. Trimming took 0 bases from V and 0 from J; bases not matched to a gene: 5. The CDR3 has 17 amino acids. CDR3 loop: CASSVGTGSATNEKLFF. CDR3 nucleotide sequence: TGTGCCAGCAGCGTAGGGACAGGTTCTGCAACTAATGAAAAACTGTTTTTT. The full variable domain, rest sourced from reference TRBV9 and TRBJ1-4, is DSGVTQTPKHLITATGQRVTLRCSPRSGDLSVYWYQQSLDQGLQFLIQYYNGEERAKGNILERFSAQQFPDLHSELNLSSLELGDSALYFCASSVGTGSATNEKLFFGSGTQLSVL.

This chain connects TRBV4-1 to TRBJ1-2; perhaps TRBD1 as D (5 bases). Between the trimmed V and J ends, which lost 0 bases and 3 bases, there was a span of 5 bases. CDR3 length: 13 residues. The germline CDR1 and CDR2 sequences are MGHRA and YSYEKL. The chain's CDR3 is CASSQDRDYGYTF. In DNA form, the CDR3 reads TGCGCCAGCAGCCAAGACAGGGACTATGGCTACACCTTC.

J is TRBJ2-3 and V is TRBV2, with 8 bases aligning to TRBD2. With V trimmed by 6 bases and J by 0 bases, 8 bases remained unmatched. Germline V lookup: CDR1 SNHLY, CDR2 FYNNEI. The CDR3 extends over 16 amino acids. The CDR3 protein is CASRLRLATSTDTQYF. The DNA for the CDR3 is TGTGCCAGCAGGCTACGACTAGCGACTAGCACAGATACGCAGTATTTT.

As regards this clone: Distinct nucleotide sequences in the sample also encode this CDR3. The chain combines TRBV7-2 with TRBJ2-7, with D possibly TRBD1 on 5 matching bases. Germline CDR1 is SGHTA and CDR2 is FQGNSA. V lost 1 base and J 2 bases, leaving 9 bases between the germline ends. The CDR3 contains 14 residues. CDR3 bases: TGTGCCAGCAGCTTAGGGGGCGGACCCTACGAGCAGTACTTC. Protein product: CASSLGGGPYEQYF.

V gene TRBV3-1 (or the pseudogene TRBV3-2) combines with J gene TRBJ2-3, with TRBD2 matching 11 bases. The CDR3 has 18 amino acids. J gave up 5 bases and V 0 bases, and 10 bases lay outside the gene matches. Germline V gene data show CDR1 as LGHDT and CDR2 as YNNKEL (reference sequence). The CDR3 DNA is TGTGCCAGCAGCCAAGAAGAAGTAGCGGGGGGGCCGGGAGATACGCAGTATTTT. Translation gives CASSQEEVAGGPGDTQYF.

The CDR3 protein is CASSPIPEGGGTKNIQYF. The CDR3 nucleotides read TGTGCCAGCTCACCAATCCCTGAGGGAGGGGGAACAAAAAACATTCAGTACTTC. This rearrangement joins TRBV18 to TRBJ2-4; maybe TRBD2 (7 bases). Germline V gene sequence: CDR1 KGHSH, CDR2 LQKENI. V lost 2 bases, J lost 4 bases, and 21 bases lay in between. The CDR3 spans 18 residues.

The chain joins TRBV2 to TRBJ1-5; D remains unclear. Germline V gene sequence: CDR1 SNHLY, CDR2 FYNNEI. The CDR3 has 13 residues. Between the trimmed V and J ends, which lost 3 bases and 3 bases, there was a span of 6 bases. The CDR3: CASSDSFNQPQHF. The CDR3 region has the DNA TGTGCCAGCAGTGATTCTTTCAATCAGCCCCAGCATTTT.

This chain links TRBV18 with TRBJ2-3; the match to TRBD2 covers 8 bases. The CDR3 has 17 residues. J lost 1 base, V lost 0 bases, and 6 bases had no gene match. The germline gives CDR1 KGHSH, CDR2 LQKENI. Written as DNA, the CDR3 is TGTGCCAGCTCACCACCGTTCGGGGGGGCCCGCACAGATACGCAGTATTTT. Residues: CASSPPFGGARTDTQYF.

The chain uses TRBV27 and TRBJ2-1, with 8 nucleotides matching TRBD2. Trimming at V came to 5 bases and at J to 6 bases, leaving 6 bases not matched to a gene. Germline CDR1 MNHEY, CDR2 SMNVEV (reference sequence). The length of the CDR3 is 14 residues. CDR3 sequence: CASSPGLAGNEQFF. In DNA, the CDR3 is TGTGCCAGCAGTCCCGGACTAGCAGGCAATGAGCAGTTCTTC.

The chain combines TRBV5-1 with TRBJ1-2; TRBD1 matches at 8 bases. From germline, CDR1 is SGHRS and CDR2 YFSETQ. With V trimmed by 2 bases and J by 8 bases, 14 bases remained unmatched. The CDR3 is 16 amino acids. CDR3 sequence (DNA): TGCGCCAGCAGCTTTAACCCCACAACAGGGGGGTACGGCTACACCTTC. It yields the protein CASSFNPTTGGYGYTF.

J is TRBJ1-2 and V is TRBV14; TRBD1 is a possible D gene (5 bases). V lost 4 bases and J lost 1, with 16 bases in between. Germline assignment: CDR1 SGHDN and CDR2 FVKESK. CDR3 length equals 16 residues. The CDR3 nucleotides read TGTGCCAGCAGCCTCTTAGTGGGGCGGATTAACTATGGCTACACCTTC. Amino acid sequence: CASSLLVGRINYGYTF.